The source of this TCR beta chain is a study of blood T cells in healthy people across ages. At the level of the study: The capture of about one barcoded beta molecule per two T cells was achieved by template switching. Overall study findings and caveats: Estimates based on one million T cells were treated as lower bounds.

Donors ranged from roughly 6 to 90 years old and were healthy Caucasians in Russia. V lost 6 bases to trimming and J lost 6 bases; unmatched junction nucleotides: 10. The CDR3 sequence is 14 residues long. Primers used in a second PCR of about 6 to 11 cycles were a sample-barcoded 5' primer and a J-beta primer mix. TCRdb re-analysed the 5' RACE reads in MiXCR, keeping a single row per CDR3 protein. The data hold about 1.5 million distinct CDR3 sequences, with around 39% observed a single time. This clonotype was observed a handful of times. The antigen is undetermined. V and J are TRBV12-3 or TRBV12-4 and TRBJ1-2; 7 bases align to TRBD1. The TCR sequence derives from a woman aged 18 to 35 in good health. The sequencing input was blood. CDR3 sequence (DNA): TGTGCCAGCAGCGTTGGGACAGCAAGCCATGGCTACACCTTC. Translated: CASSVGTASHGYTF.